The clone carrying this TCR beta chain appeared a single time. TCRdb's copy holds only in-frame clones and misses some; the assay was immunoSEQ multiplex PCR. The data show 20,000 to 30,000 clones, approximately 68% seen once. This CDR3 has 12 residues. Germline V gene data show CDR1 as SNHLY and CDR2 as FYNNEI. Trimming pared 4 bases from V and 9 bases from J, leaving 10 bases between. The data were obtained in a study of cytotoxic CD8 clonotypes in ibrutinib-treated CLL. Study background: Overall, around 25 responses were partial and 2 complete; following median 68 months, approximately 15 patients stayed remitted and around twelve progressed.

The sequencing here drew on PBMCs, taken after 24 months of ibrutinib treatment. The sequence derives from a human donor with chronic lymphocytic leukemia. This sequence joins TRBV2 and TRBJ1-3; D unclear. In DNA form, the CDR3 reads TGTGCCAGCAGTGCTTGGAGTGGCACCATATATTTT. It codes for CASSAWSGTIYF.